These 30 T cell receptor beta chains were all obtained from the same sample, sequenced in a study of T cell responses to AZD1222 COVID-19 vaccine. Profiled with immunoSEQ multiplex PCR; TCRdb holds only in-frame clones, not every one. The sample includes 120,000 or so clones, approximately 88% of them seen just once. The material was peripheral blood, obtained on day 0 of AZD1222 vaccination. The receptors derive from an adult in good health.

This chain connects TRBV18 to TRBJ2-3, with no clear D. From germline, CDR1 is KGHSH and CDR2 LQKENI. There are 12 residues in the CDR3. The V end lost 0 bases, the J end lost 6 bases, and 4 bases lay between the germline ends. CDR3 bases: TGTGCCAGCTCACCACCGGGGGATACGCAGTATTTT. Translation gives CASSPPGDTQYF.

The chain recombines TRBV2 with TRBJ1-2; D ambiguous. V lost 6 bases, J lost 7 bases, and 15 bases lay in between. The germline V gene has CDR1 SNHLY and CDR2 FYNNEI. This CDR3 has 13 amino acids. The CDR3 bases are TGTGCCAGCAGGTGGGATCAACCACTTGGCTACACCTTC. Amino acid sequence: CASRWDQPLGYTF. The entire variable domain, with the rest obtained from reference TRBV2 and TRBJ1-2, is as follows: EPEVTQTPSHQVTQMGQEVILRCVPISNHLYFYWYRQILGQKVEFLVSFYNNEISEKSEIFDDQFSVERPDGSNFTLKIRSTKLEDSAMYFCASRWDQPLGYTFGSGTRLTVV.

V gene TRBV28 combines with J gene TRBJ1-5; D possibly corresponds to TRBD1 (5 bases). The germline gives CDR1 MDHEN, CDR2 SYDVKM. The V end lost 2 bases, the J end lost 16 bases, and 21 bases lay between the germline ends. This CDR3 has 14 amino acids. DNA for the CDR3: TGTGCCAGCAGTTTAGGGACCATGACAGAGGGGTTCCATTTT. It codes for CASSLGTMTEGFHF.

The chain is built from TRBV29-1 and TRBJ2-2; the D is unclear. V dropped 6 bases and J dropped 1 base, with 12 bases sitting between them. Germline V gene data show CDR1 as SQVTM and CDR2 as ANQGSEA. The CDR3 has 14 residues. The CDR3: CSVGPLGNTGELFF. In nucleotides, the CDR3 is TGCAGCGTCGGCCCCCTAGGGAACACCGGGGAGCTGTTTTTT.

V usage is TRBV6-1 and J usage is TRBJ1-5; 8 nucleotides line up with TRBD1. This CDR3 has 15 residues. The J segment lost 1 base and the V segment lost 2 bases, leaving 1 base of the junction unmatched. Looked up from germline, CDR1 is MNHNS and CDR2 is SASEGT. Here the CDR3 reads CASSETGGSNQPQHF. The DNA of the CDR3 is TGTGCCAGCAGTGAAACAGGGGGGAGCAATCAGCCCCAGCATTTT.

In DNA, the CDR3 is TGCGCCAGCAGCTGGGGGGACCTCTCAGGAGATGGCTACACCTTC. It encodes CASSWGDLSGDGYTF. The genes are TRBV5-1 and TRBJ1-2, with D possibly matching TRBD1 (5 bases). Germline assignment: CDR1 SGHRS and CDR2 YFSETQ. The V gene lost 3 bases and the J gene lost 6 bases, with 18 bases spanning the gap. The CDR3 sequence is 15 residues long.

This sequence joins TRBV7-3 and TRBJ2-2, with 10 bases matching TRBD2. There are 14 residues in the CDR3. Trimming took 3 bases from V and 6 from J; bases not matched to a gene: 1. CDR1 and CDR2 from the germline V gene are SGHTA and FQGTGA. The CDR3 coding sequence is TGTGCCAGCAGCTTGGGACTAGCGTCCGGGGAGCTGTTTTTT. It specifies CASSLGLASGELFF.

This sequence joins TRBV5-1 and TRBJ1-3, with D maybe TRBD1 (6 bases). Germline V gene sequence: CDR1 SGHRS, CDR2 YFSETQ. V was trimmed by 0 bases and J by 0 bases, leaving 10 bases between them. This CDR3 spans 16 amino acids. CDR3 coding DNA: TGCGCCAGCAGCTTGGCAGGACAGAACTCTGGAAACACCATATATTTT. Translated: CASSLAGQNSGNTIYF.

CDR3 sequence: CTSSRFTRGSYNEQFF. In DNA, the CDR3 is TGCACCAGCAGCCGCTTCACTAGGGGGTCCTACAATGAGCAGTTCTTC. The chain joins TRBV1 to TRBJ2-1; TRBD1, the table's D call, was not compared with the DNA. TRBV1 corresponds to a pseudogene. This CDR3 spans 16 amino acids.

The CDR3: CAWRGGGGPGEQFF. CDR3 nucleotide sequence: TGTGCCTGGCGGGGAGGGGGAGGGCCGGGTGAGCAGTTCTTC. This chain connects TRBV30 to TRBJ2-1, with D perhaps matching TRBD2 (7 bases). The CDR3 totals 14 residues. V shed 5 bases and J shed 9 bases, with 20 bases lying between them. The germline V gene has CDR1 GTSNPN and CDR2 SVGIG (reference sequence). Filled out from reference TRBV30 and TRBJ2-1, the complete variable domain reads SQTIHQWPATLVQPVGSPLSLECTVEGTSNPNLYWYRQAAGRGLQLLFYSVGIGQISSEVPQNLSASRPQDRQFILSSKKLLLSDSGFYLCAWRGGGGPGEQFFGPGTRLTVL.

This sequence joins TRBV25-1 and TRBJ2-7, with a possible D match to TRBD2 (6 bases). CDR3 size: 13 residues. CDR1 is MGHDK and CDR2 is SYGVNS in the germline V gene. V was trimmed by 5 bases and J by 3 bases, leaving 11 bases between them. The CDR3 region has the DNA TGTGCCAGCAGTCGGGTCGGGGGCTACGAGCAGTACTTC. It translates to CASSRVGGYEQYF.

This clone was detected only a few times. V is TRBV18 and J is TRBJ1-2; D ambiguous. This CDR3 is 15 amino acids long. Between the trimmed V and J ends, which lost 2 bases and 2 bases, there was a span of 12 bases. The germline V gene has CDR1 KGHSH and CDR2 LQKENI. The CDR3 reads CASSPSFTVNYGYTF. The CDR3 nucleotides read TGTGCCAGCTCACCAAGTTTCACAGTCAACTATGGCTACACCTTC.

The V gene is TRBV28, the J gene TRBJ1-5, with unresolved D. V lost 5 bases and J lost 3, with 11 bases in between. Germline loops: CDR1 MDHEN, CDR2 SYDVKM. There are 14 residues in the CDR3. The CDR3 here is CASSLEGINQPQHF. DNA of the CDR3: TGTGCCAGCAGTCTAGAGGGAATCAATCAGCCCCAGCATTTT.

The chain uses TRBV14 and TRBJ1-1; D is unresolved. V dropped 4 bases and J dropped 0 bases, with 6 bases sitting between them. CDR1 SGHDN and CDR2 FVKESK come from the germline V gene. The CDR3 has 13 amino acids. The CDR3: CASSPTVNTEAFF. CDR3 bases: TGTGCCAGCAGCCCTACAGTGAACACTGAAGCTTTCTTT.

This clone was counted a single time. The chain employs TRBV5-3 and TRBJ1-1; D gene uncertain. TRBV5-3 is sorted into the ORF group, with uncertain function. The CDR3 has 15 amino acids. Trimming pared 1 base from V and 4 bases from J, leaving 14 bases between. The DNA for the CDR3 is TGTGCCAGAAGCTTGCTAGTACAGCGGCGCACTGAAGCTTTCTTT. Translation: CARSLLVQRRTEAFF.

The chain carries TRBV5-4 and TRBJ1-1; 9 bases line up with TRBD1. CDR1 is SGHNT and CDR2 is YYREEE in the germline V gene (reference sequence). The CDR3 runs to 15 residues. Trimming took 4 bases from V and 3 from J; bases not matched to a gene: 7. The CDR3 DNA is TGTGCCAGCAGCGGCCGGGACAGGGCGGACACTGAAGCTTTCTTT. Its translation: CASSGRDRADTEAFF.

The V call is TRBV12-3 or TRBV12-4, the J call TRBJ2-7, with 8 bases fitting TRBD2. The CDR3 extends over 13 amino acids. The junction had 8 bases not matched to a gene; V was cut back by 6 bases and J by 7 bases. CDR3 sequence: CASRRSGSREQYF. The DNA of the CDR3 is TGTGCCAGCAGGCGAAGCGGGAGTCGAGAGCAGTACTTC.

This clone has more than one count but fewer than ten. V gene TRBV3-1 (or the pseudogene TRBV3-2) combines with J gene TRBJ1-6; 10 bases align to TRBD1. Germline CDR1 and CDR2: LGHDT and YNNKEL (reference sequence). The CDR3 runs to 15 residues. The trim removed 5 bases at V and 9 bases at J, leaving 7 bases unmatched. Written as DNA, the CDR3 is TGTGCCAGCAGCTCTCGGACAGGGGGTAGTTCACCCCTCCACTTT. This codes for CASSSRTGGSSPLHF.

The chain links TRBV4-3 to TRBJ1-4; D might be TRBD1 (6 bases). The germline V gene has CDR1 LGHNA and CDR2 YSLEER. Trimming removed 0 bases from V and 3 bases from J, with 17 bases in between. This CDR3 contains 18 residues. The CDR3 spells CASSQEGGGAMANEKLFF. The CDR3 DNA is TGCGCCAGCAGCCAAGAGGGTGGGGGGGCGATGGCTAATGAAAAACTGTTTTTT.

V gene TRBV19 combines with J gene TRBJ2-3; 8 bases are shared with TRBD1. With V trimmed by 4 bases and J by 1 base, 1 base remained unmatched. The CDR3 consists of 14 residues. Germline lookup yields CDR1 LNHDA and CDR2 SQIVND (reference sequence). CDR3 DNA: TGTGCCAGTAGTACGACAGGGGGCACAGATACGCAGTATTTT. It encodes CASSTTGGTDTQYF.

The J gene is TRBJ1-2, the V gene TRBV5-5, with 10 bases fitting TRBD1. The CDR3 is made up of 15 amino acids. From germline, CDR1 is SGHKS and CDR2 YYEKEE (reference sequence). V dropped 4 bases and J dropped 8; count of bases not matched to a gene: 11. CDR3 DNA: TGTGCCAGCAGCCCGGAAAGACAGGGGGCTAGAGGCTACACCTTC. Amino acids: CASSPERQGARGYTF.

The chain links TRBV3-1 (or the pseudogene TRBV3-2) to TRBJ1-6, with D unclear. Germline assignment: CDR1 LGHDT and CDR2 YNNKEL (reference sequence). Trimming pared 5 bases from V and 6 bases from J, leaving 5 bases between. This CDR3 spans 12 amino acids. The CDR3 reads CASSERNSPLHF. The CDR3 DNA reads TGTGCCAGCAGCGAACGTAATTCACCCCTCCACTTT.

V is TRBV4-1 and J is TRBJ1-3, with a possible D match to TRBD1 (5 bases). The CDR3 length is 18 residues. With 0 bases removed from V and 1 base from J, the gap between germline ends came to 16 bases. In germline, CDR1 is MGHRA, CDR2 YSYEKL. The CDR3 here is CASSQEGTELPSGNTIYF. CDR3 DNA sequence: TGCGCCAGCAGCCAAGAGGGGACTGAGCTTCCTTCTGGAAACACCATATATTTT.

The chain carries TRBV6-5 and TRBJ2-1; D is possibly TRBD2 (7 bases). The CDR3 runs to 15 residues. V shed 3 bases and J shed 2 bases, with 11 bases lying between them. Per the germline V gene, CDR1 is MNHEY and CDR2 is SVGAGI. The CDR3 sequence: CASSYGGAPYNEQFF. The DNA of the CDR3 is TGTGCCAGCAGTTATGGGGGGGCCCCCTACAATGAGCAGTTCTTC.

The rearrangement uses TRBV9 and TRBJ1-1, with TRBD1 identical over 8 bases. Trimming removed 4 bases from V and 5 bases from J; junction bases left unmatched: 10. The CDR3 is 15 residues long. Germline V gene sequence: CDR1 SGDLS, CDR2 YYNGEE. The CDR3 bases are TGTGCCAGCAGCCCGCAGGGGGCGGGGGTTACTGAAGCTTTCTTT. This gives the protein CASSPQGAGVTEAFF.

The chain recombines TRBV3-1 (or the pseudogene TRBV3-2) with TRBJ1-6; 7 positions match TRBD1. The germline V gene encodes CDR1 LGHDT and CDR2 YNNKEL (reference sequence). V lost 1 base to trimming and J lost 0 bases; unmatched junction nucleotides: 3. The CDR3 runs to 17 residues. This chain's CDR3 is CASSQVTGLSYNSPLHF. The CDR3 region has the DNA TGTGCCAGCAGCCAAGTGACAGGGCTCTCCTATAATTCACCCCTCCACTTT.

The V gene is TRBV28, the J gene TRBJ1-1; tentative D call: TRBD1 (5 bases). The CDR3 loop spans 14 amino acids. In germline, CDR1 is MDHEN, CDR2 SYDVKM. Trimming stripped 5 bases from V and 1 base from J, with 11 bases between. DNA for the CDR3: TGTGCCAGCAGTCCTGGGACGGGGAACACTGAAGCTTTCTTT. Its translation: CASSPGTGNTEAFF.

For the CDR3, the DNA is TGTGCCTGGAGTGCATACGGGACAGGGGGGGGCGAGCAGTACTTC. Translation gives CAWSAYGTGGGEQYF. The chain combines TRBV30 with TRBJ2-7; 11 bases agree with TRBD1. The CDR3 loop spans 15 amino acids. CDR1 is GTSNPN, CDR2 SVGIG, per germline (reference sequence). The V segment lost 1 base and the J segment 6 bases; nucleotides outside the gene matches: 8.

This clone was seen a handful of times. V gene TRBV6-2 or TRBV6-3 combines with J gene TRBJ2-7; D gene ambiguous. There are 12 residues in the CDR3. The V gene lost 2 bases and the J gene lost 5 bases, with 7 bases spanning the gap. In germline, CDR1 is MNHEY, CDR2 SVGEGT. CDR3 in amino acids: CASSYNVHEQYF. The CDR3 nucleotides read TGTGCCAGCAGTTACAACGTCCACGAGCAGTACTTC.

The chain links TRBV12-3 or TRBV12-4 to TRBJ1-4, with TRBD1 identical over 8 bases. The CDR3 consists of 13 residues. V was pared by 3 bases and J by 8 bases, with 2 bases of the junction left unmatched. In nucleotides, the CDR3 is TGTGCCAGCAGTTTCCGACAGGGGGAAAAACTGTTTTTT. It yields the protein CASSFRQGEKLFF.